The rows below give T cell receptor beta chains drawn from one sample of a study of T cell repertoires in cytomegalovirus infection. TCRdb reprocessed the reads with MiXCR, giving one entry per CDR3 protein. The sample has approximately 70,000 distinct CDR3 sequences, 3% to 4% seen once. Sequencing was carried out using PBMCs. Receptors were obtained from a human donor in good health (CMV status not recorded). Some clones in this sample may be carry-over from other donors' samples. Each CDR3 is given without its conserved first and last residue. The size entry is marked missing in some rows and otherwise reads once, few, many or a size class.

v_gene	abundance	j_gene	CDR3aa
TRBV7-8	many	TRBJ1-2	ASSLTTSHGYT
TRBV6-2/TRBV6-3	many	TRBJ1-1	ASTTGGIAEAF
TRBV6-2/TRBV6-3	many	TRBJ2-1	AFGTGPDRYNEQF
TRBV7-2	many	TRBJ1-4	ASTQGSLGTNEKLF
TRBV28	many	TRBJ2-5	ASSPLGLAGVETQY
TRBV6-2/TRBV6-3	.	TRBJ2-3	ASTSHLGVGTDTQY
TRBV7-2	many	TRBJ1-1	ASSFTGYTEAF
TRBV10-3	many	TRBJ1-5	AISEGDLNQPQH
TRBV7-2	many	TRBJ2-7	ASSDRGGSYEQY
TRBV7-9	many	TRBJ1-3	ASSSLENQNRNTIY